The source of this TCR beta chain is a study of blood T cells in healthy people across ages. Peripheral blood was drawn, around 9.4 milliliters per donor. Every sample had a minimum of 6.5 million PBMCs isolated. There were at least 6 micrograms of total RNA extracted from every sample. This clonotype was seen a handful of times. This CDR3 is built from 12 residues. Germline CDR1 is SQVTM and CDR2 is ANQGSEA. V lost 4 bases to trimming and J lost 5 bases, with 12 bases between them. A sample-barcoded 5' primer and a J-beta primer mix were used in a second PCR of roughly 7 to 11 cycles. Paired-end reads containing CDR3 totaled no fewer than 3 million for each sample. TCRdb processed the 5' RACE reads anew with MiXCR; each CDR3 protein has one entry. The table shows approximately 400,000 distinct CDR3 sequences, with roughly half occurring only once.

The TCR originated in a man aged 60 to 75 in good health. The chain joins TRBV29-1 to TRBJ2-7; no firm D call. Sample: blood. The CDR3 DNA sequence: TGCAGCGTTGTACCCGTGACCAACGAGCAGTACTTC. Its translation is CSVVPVTNEQYF.